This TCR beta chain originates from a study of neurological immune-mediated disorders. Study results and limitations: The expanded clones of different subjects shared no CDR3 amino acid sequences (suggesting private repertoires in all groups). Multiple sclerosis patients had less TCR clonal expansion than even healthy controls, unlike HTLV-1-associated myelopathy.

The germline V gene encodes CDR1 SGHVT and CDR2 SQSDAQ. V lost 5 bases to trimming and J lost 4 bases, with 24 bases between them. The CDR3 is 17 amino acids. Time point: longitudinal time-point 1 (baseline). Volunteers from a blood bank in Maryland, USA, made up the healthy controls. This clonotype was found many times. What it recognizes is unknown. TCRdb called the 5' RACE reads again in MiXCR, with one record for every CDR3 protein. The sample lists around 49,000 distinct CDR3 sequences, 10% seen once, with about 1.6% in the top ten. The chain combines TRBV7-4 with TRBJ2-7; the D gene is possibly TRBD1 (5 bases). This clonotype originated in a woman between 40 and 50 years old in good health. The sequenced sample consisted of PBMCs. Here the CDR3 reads CASSSSTPTGRKYEQYF. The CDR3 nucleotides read TGTGCCAGCAGCAGCTCAACCCCCACAGGAAGGAAATACGAGCAGTACTTC.